Listed below are T cell receptor beta chains from one sample, sequenced in a study of T cell changes during pregnancy in multiple sclerosis. The repertoire was sequenced with immunoSEQ multiplex PCR; TCRdb's copy has only in-frame clones and lacks some. The repertoire consists of over 30,000 clones, with roughly 88% occurring once and the leading ten covering about 1.2%. Sequencing was performed on CD4+ T cells from peripheral blood mononuclear cells, taken before pregnancy. The receptor set was obtained from a female donor with multiple sclerosis, enrolled in a pregnancy study. CDR3s include the opening cysteine and the closing phenylalanine or tryptophan. D genes are given only for firm matches. Clone size is not always given. Where it is, it says once, few, many or a class for expanded clones.

d_call j_call clone_size v_call cdr3_aa cdr3_nt
. TRBJ1-1 . TRBV7-2 CASSLVANTEAFF TGTGCCAGCAGCTTAGTGGCGAACACTGAAGCTTTCTTT
. TRBJ1-2 few TRBV7-9 CASSLTANYGYTF TGTGCCAGCAGCTTAACAGCTAACTATGGCTACACCTTC
. TRBJ2-7 . TRBV2 CASGGSGRYEQYF TGTGCCAGCGGCGGCAGCGGACGCTACGAGCAGTACTTC
. TRBJ1-2 . TRBV6-1 CASSGVPGQTNYGYTF TGTGCCAGCAGTGGAGTTCCGGGACAAACTAACTATGGCTACACCTTC
. TRBJ2-7 . TRBV7-9 CASTHGGSYEQYF TGTGCCAGCACCCACGGGGGTTCCTACGAGCAGTACTTC
TRBD1 TRBJ1-1 few TRBV7-9 CASSLGPGGLNTEAFF TGTGCCAGCAGCTTAGGTCCAGGGGGCTTGAACACTGAAGCTTTCTTT
TRBD2 TRBJ2-3 . TRBV5-4 CASSFRGPRGADTQYF TGTGCCAGCAGCTTCCGGGGCCCTCGGGGGGCAGATACGCAGTATTTT
TRBD2 TRBJ2-7 . TRBV11-2 CASSLAGGPSYEQYF TGTGCCAGCAGCTTAGCGGGAGGACCCTCCTACGAGCAGTACTTC
TRBD1 TRBJ1-1 . TRBV10-2 CASSDLSVRDRRNTEAFF TGCGCCAGCAGTGATCTATCGGTGAGGGACAGGAGGAACACTGAAGCTTTCTTT
TRBD1 TRBJ2-3 . TRBV5-1 CASSIGQGTDTQYF TGCGCCAGCAGCATCGGACAGGGCACAGATACGCAGTATTTT
TRBD2 TRBJ2-2 . TRBV5-4 CASSLGLAGATNTGELFF TGTGCCAGCAGCTTGGGGCTAGCGGGAGCCACGAACACCGGGGAGCTGTTTTTT
TRBD2 TRBJ2-2 . TRBV7-3 CASSSPLAGQAGELFF TGTGCCAGCAGCTCTCCCCTAGCGGGCCAGGCCGGGGAGCTGTTTTTT
. TRBJ2-3 . TRBV19 CASSVVLSTDTQYF TGTGCCAGTAGTGTTGTCTTAAGCACAGATACGCAGTATTTT
. TRBJ2-3 once TRBV2 CASRQSGGTDTQYF TGTGCCAGCAGGCAATCAGGGGGCACAGATACGCAGTATTTT
TRBD1 TRBJ2-7 . TRBV7-9 CASSLVLTGVEEQYF TGTGCCAGCAGCTTAGTGTTGACAGGGGTAGAAGAGCAGTACTTC
TRBD2 TRBJ2-3 . TRBV11-3 CASSLSSGSVDTQYF TGTGCCAGCAGCTTATCTAGCGGGAGTGTAGATACGCAGTATTTT
TRBD2 TRBJ2-7 . TRBV27 CASGRWGTSNEQYF TGTGCCAGCGGCCGCTGGGGGACTAGCAACGAGCAGTACTTC
. TRBJ1-2 . TRBV29-1 CSVGKGDGYTF TGCAGCGTCGGAAAGGGGGATGGCTACACCTTC
TRBD1 TRBJ2-7 . TRBV10-1 CASSEGQGYEQYF TGCGCCAGCAGTGAGGGACAGGGCTACGAGCAGTACTTC
. TRBJ1-4 . TRBV4-1 CASSASGGTATNEKLFF TGCGCCAGCAGCGCCTCCGGCGGGACTGCAACTAATGAAAAACTGTTTTTT
TRBD2 TRBJ2-5 . TRBV11-3 CASSFSAGATETQYF TGTGCCAGCAGCTTCAGTGCGGGAGCTACGGAGACCCAGTACTTC
TRBD1 TRBJ2-1 . TRBV2 CASSRQGRNEQFF TGTGCCAGCAGTCGACAGGGCCGCAATGAGCAGTTCTTC
TRBD2 TRBJ2-1 once TRBV27 CASSLKSREGRRNEQFF TGTGCCAGCAGTTTAAAAAGTCGGGAGGGCCGGAGGAATGAGCAGTTCTTC
. TRBJ2-7 . TRBV7-9 CASSARNINEQYF TGTGCCAGCAGCGCGAGGAACATAAACGAGCAGTACTTC
. TRBJ1-3 few TRBV13 CASSEIQGGNTIYF TGTGCCAGCAGCGAAATCCAGGGAGGAAACACCATATATTTT
. TRBJ1-2 . TRBV28 CASTPRVSDGYTF TGTGCCAGCACGCCCAGGGTTTCAGACGGCTACACCTTC
. TRBJ2-7 few TRBV23-1 CASRGNGQNSYEQYF TGCGCCAGCAGGGGGAACGGACAAAACTCCTACGAGCAGTACTTC
TRBD1 TRBJ1-1 . TRBV19 CASSMGQGDAEAFF TGTGCCAGTAGTATGGGACAGGGGGACGCTGAAGCTTTCTTT
. TRBJ2-2 once TRBV27 CASSLVARSTGELFF TGTGCCAGCAGTTTGGTAGCGAGGAGCACCGGGGAGCTGTTTTTT
TRBD2 TRBJ2-3 . TRBV6-4 CASSQGLARSTDTQYF TGTGCCAGCAGCCAAGGACTAGCGCGTAGCACAGATACGCAGTATTTT
. TRBJ2-1 . TRBV30 CAWSLSGIYNEQFF TGTGCCTGGAGTCTCAGCGGCATCTACAATGAGCAGTTCTTC
. TRBJ2-1 . TRBV2 CASSLLGGNEQFF TGTGCCAGCAGTCTCCTTGGCGGTAATGAGCAGTTCTTC
. TRBJ2-1 . TRBV14 CASSYYNEQFF TGTGCCAGCAGCTATTACAATGAGCAGTTCTTC
. TRBJ1-5 . TRBV4-1 CASSQVRGNNQPQHF TGCGCCAGCAGCCAAGTTAGGGGTAACAATCAGCCCCAGCATTTT
. TRBJ2-2 . TRBV28 CASSLGGGPGRTGELFF TGTGCCAGCAGTTTGGGGGGGGGCCCGGGGAGGACCGGGGAGCTGTTTTTT
TRBD1 TRBJ1-5 few TRBV19 CASSRAGQGHQPQHF TGTGCCAGTAGTAGGGCGGGACAGGGGCATCAGCCCCAGCATTTT
TRBD1 TRBJ1-5 . TRBV18 CASSPFPGQTHNQPQHF TGTGCCAGCTCACCGTTTCCGGGACAGACCCACAATCAGCCCCAGCATTTT
TRBD1 TRBJ1-2 . TRBV5-4 CASSDRGQGATNYGYTF TGTGCCAGCAGCGATCGTGGACAGGGAGCTACAAACTATGGCTACACCTTC
TRBD2 TRBJ2-1 . TRBV7-9 CASSLTSGRASRFF TGTGCCAGCAGCCTTACTAGCGGGAGGGCCTCTCGGTTCTTC